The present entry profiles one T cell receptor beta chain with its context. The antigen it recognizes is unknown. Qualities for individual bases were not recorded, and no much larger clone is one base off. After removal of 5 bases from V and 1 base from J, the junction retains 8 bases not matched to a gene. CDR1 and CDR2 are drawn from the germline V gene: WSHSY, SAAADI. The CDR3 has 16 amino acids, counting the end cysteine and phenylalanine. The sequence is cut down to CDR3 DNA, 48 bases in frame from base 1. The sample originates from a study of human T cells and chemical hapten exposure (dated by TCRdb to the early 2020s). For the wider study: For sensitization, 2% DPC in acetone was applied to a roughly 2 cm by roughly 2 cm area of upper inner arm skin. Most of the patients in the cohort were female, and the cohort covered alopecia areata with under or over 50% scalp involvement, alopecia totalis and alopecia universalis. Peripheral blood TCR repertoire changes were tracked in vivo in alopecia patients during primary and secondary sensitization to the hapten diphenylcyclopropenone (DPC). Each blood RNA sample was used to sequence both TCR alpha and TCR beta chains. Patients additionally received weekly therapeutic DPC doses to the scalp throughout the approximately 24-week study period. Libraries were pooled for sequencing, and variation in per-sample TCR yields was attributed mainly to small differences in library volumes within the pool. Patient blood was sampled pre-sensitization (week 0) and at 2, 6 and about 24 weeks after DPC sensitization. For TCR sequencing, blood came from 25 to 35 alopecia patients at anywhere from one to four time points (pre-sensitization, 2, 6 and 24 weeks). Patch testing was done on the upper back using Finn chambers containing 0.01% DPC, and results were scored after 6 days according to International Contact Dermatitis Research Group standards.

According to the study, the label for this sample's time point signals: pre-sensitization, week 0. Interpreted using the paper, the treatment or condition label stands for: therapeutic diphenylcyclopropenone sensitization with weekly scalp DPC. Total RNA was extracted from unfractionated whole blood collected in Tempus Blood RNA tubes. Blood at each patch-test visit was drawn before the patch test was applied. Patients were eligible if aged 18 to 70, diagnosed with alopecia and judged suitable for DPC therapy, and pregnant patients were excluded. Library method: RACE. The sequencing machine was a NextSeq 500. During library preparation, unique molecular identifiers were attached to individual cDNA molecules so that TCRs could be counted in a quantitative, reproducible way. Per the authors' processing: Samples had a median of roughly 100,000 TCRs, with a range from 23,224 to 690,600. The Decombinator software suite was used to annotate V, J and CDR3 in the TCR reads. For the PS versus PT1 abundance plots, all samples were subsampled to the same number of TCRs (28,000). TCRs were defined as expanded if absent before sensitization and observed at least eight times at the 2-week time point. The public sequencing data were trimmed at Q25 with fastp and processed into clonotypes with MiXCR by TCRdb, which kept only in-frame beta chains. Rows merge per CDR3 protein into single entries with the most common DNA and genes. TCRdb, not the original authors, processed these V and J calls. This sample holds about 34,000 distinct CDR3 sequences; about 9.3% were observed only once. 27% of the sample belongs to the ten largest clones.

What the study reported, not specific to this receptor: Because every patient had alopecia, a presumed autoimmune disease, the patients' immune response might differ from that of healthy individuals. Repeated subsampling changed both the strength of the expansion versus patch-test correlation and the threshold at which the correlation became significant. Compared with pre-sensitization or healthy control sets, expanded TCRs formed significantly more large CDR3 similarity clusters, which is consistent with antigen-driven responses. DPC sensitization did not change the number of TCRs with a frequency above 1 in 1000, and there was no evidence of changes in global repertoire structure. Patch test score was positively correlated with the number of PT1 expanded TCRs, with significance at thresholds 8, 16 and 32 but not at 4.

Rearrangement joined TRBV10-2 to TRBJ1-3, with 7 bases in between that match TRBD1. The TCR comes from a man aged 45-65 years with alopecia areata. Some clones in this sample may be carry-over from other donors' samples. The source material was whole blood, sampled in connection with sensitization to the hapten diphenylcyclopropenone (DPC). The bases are TGCGCCAGCAGTCAGACAGGGAGGGATTCTGGAAACACCATATATTTT. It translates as CASSQTGRDSGNTIYF.